These T cell receptor beta chains were read from a single sample in a study of T cell changes during pregnancy in multiple sclerosis. Sequenced by immunoSEQ multiplex PCR; TCRdb stores in-frame clones only, minus some. The sample lists about 64,000 clones; about 90% were seen once. The sequences come from peripheral blood, collected in the third trimester of pregnancy. These receptors were obtained from a female donor in good health, enrolled as a control in a pregnancy study. CDR3s include the opening cysteine and the closing phenylalanine or tryptophan. The D gene is left open where the match is weak. Part of the rows lack a size; the others show once, few, many or a class for expanded clones.

clone size	V gene	J gene	CDR3 length	D gene	CDR3 DNA	CDR3 protein
NA	TRBV30	TRBJ2-2	14	TRBD1	TGTGCCTGGATGTCAGGGGGCTTCACCGGGGAGCTGTTTTTT	CAWMSGGFTGELFF
NA	TRBV6-1	TRBJ2-3	19	TRBD2	TGTGCCAGCAGTGAATACGCCTCACTAGCGGGGGATCGCACAGATACGCAGTATTTT	CASSEYASLAGDRTDTQYF
NA	TRBV6-1	TRBJ2-7	13	NA	TGTGCCAGCAGTGAGGGCCGCTGGGACGAGCAGTACTTC	CASSEGRWDEQYF
NA	TRBV19	TRBJ2-5	14	NA	TGTGCCAGTAGTATAGAAGGGGGCCAAGAGACCCAGTACTTC	CASSIEGGQETQYF
NA	TRBV9	TRBJ2-3	15	TRBD2	TGTGCCAGCAGAAGAGGACTAGCGGACACAGATACGCAGTATTTT	CASRRGLADTDTQYF
NA	TRBV11-2	TRBJ2-7	14	NA	TGTGCCAGCAGCCTAGAGGCAGGGTCCTACGAGCAGTACTTC	CASSLEAGSYEQYF
NA	TRBV19	TRBJ1-6	20	NA	TGTGCCAGTAGTATCTACTCAGGCCCTTCCTTGTCAAGGTATAATTCACCCCTCCACTTT	CASSIYSGPSLSRYNSPLHF
NA	TRBV7-6	TRBJ2-7	14	NA	TGTGCCAGCAGCTTAGTGGCAGTTTCCTACGAGCAGTACTTC	CASSLVAVSYEQYF
NA	TRBV30	TRBJ2-7	12	NA	TGTGCCTGGAGTGGAGGTTCCTACGAGCAGTACTTC	CAWSGGSYEQYF
NA	TRBV11-2	TRBJ1-1	14	NA	TGTGCCAGCAGCCCCGACAGGCCTTCGGCTGAAGCTTTCTTT	CASSPDRPSAEAFF
NA	TRBV11-3	TRBJ2-3	16	TRBD2	TGTGCCAGCACCAAACGACTAGCGGGGGGCACAGATACGCAGTATTTT	CASTKRLAGGTDTQYF
NA	TRBV5-1	TRBJ2-1	16	NA	TGCGCCAGCAGCCCGGGACTCCGGACCCCCTACAATGAGCAGTTCTTC	CASSPGLRTPYNEQFF
NA	TRBV12-5	TRBJ2-7	13	NA	TGTGCTAGTGGCAGGGACAAGTCCTACGAGCAGTACTTC	CASGRDKSYEQYF
NA	TRBV7-9	TRBJ2-1	12	NA	TGTGCCAGCAGCTCTTCTGGAGTTGAGCAGTTCTTC	CASSSSGVEQFF
NA	TRBV7-9	TRBJ2-7	16	TRBD1	TGTGCCAGCAGCTTAGCGGGGACAGGGAGACCCTACGAGCAGTACTTC	CASSLAGTGRPYEQYF
NA	TRBV5-4	TRBJ1-2	13	NA	TGTGCCATCCCAGATGGGAGCCCATATGGCTACACCTTC	CAIPDGSPYGYTF
NA	TRBV5-1	TRBJ2-7	14	NA	TGCGCCAGCAGCTTGGGGGCAGGGTACCTCGAGCAGTACTTC	CASSLGAGYLEQYF
NA	TRBV29-1	TRBJ2-2	14	TRBD2	TGCAGCGTTGGGTTGGCGGGGGGCACCGGGGAGCTGTTTTTT	CSVGLAGGTGELFF
NA	TRBV19	TRBJ1-2	12	NA	TGTGCCAGCCTTGGGCGGGAGGTGGGCTACACCTTC	CASLGREVGYTF
NA	TRBV19	TRBJ2-3	14	TRBD1	TGTGCCAGTACGGTAGGACAGGGAATAGATACGCAGTATTTT	CASTVGQGIDTQYF
few	TRBV11-2	TRBJ1-2	16	NA	TGTGCCAGCAGCTTAGACACCCATGGAGCTAACTATGGCTACACCTTC	CASSLDTHGANYGYTF
NA	TRBV5-1	TRBJ2-1	18	TRBD2	TGCGCCAGCAGCTTGAGTTTAGCGGGCCCATCCTCCTACAATGAGCAGTTCTTC	CASSLSLAGPSSYNEQFF
NA	TRBV10-1	TRBJ1-1	12	NA	TGCGCCAGCTCCGACAGAAACACTGAAGCTTTCTTT	CASSDRNTEAFF
once	TRBV30	TRBJ1-1	13	NA	TGTGCCTGGTTCAAGGGCCAGGGGTTTGGGGCTTTCTTT	CAWFKGQGFGAFF
NA	TRBV19	TRBJ1-1	14	NA	TGTGCCAGTAGTATTTTGGGCCTTCGGACTGAAGCTTTCTTT	CASSILGLRTEAFF
once	TRBV10-2	TRBJ1-2	14	TRBD1	TGCGCCACCGTGGACAGGGGGCGAGGTAATGGCTACACCTTC	CATVDRGRGNGYTF
NA	TRBV19	TRBJ1-2	14	TRBD1	TGTGCCAGTAGTAGGCAGACAGGGTCGGTCGGCTACACCTTC	CASSRQTGSVGYTF
NA	TRBV7-2	TRBJ1-5	14	NA	TGTGCCAGCAGCTTAGGGGGACTCGGGCAGCCCCAGCATTTT	CASSLGGLGQPQHF
NA	TRBV7-8	TRBJ1-1	16	NA	TGTGCCAGCACTCGCGATGTTGGGGGCTGGAACACTGAAGCTTTCTTT	CASTRDVGGWNTEAFF
NA	TRBV5-4	TRBJ2-7	16	TRBD1	TGTGCCAGCAGCACTGGGGGGACAGGGAGCTCCTACGAGCAGTACTTC	CASSTGGTGSSYEQYF
NA	TRBV30	TRBJ1-2	11	TRBD1	TGTGCCTACCTGACAGGGGGGGGCTACACCTTC	CAYLTGGGYTF
NA	TRBV15	TRBJ2-5	14	NA	TGTGCCACCAGTCGTGGCGGGAACCAAGAGACCCAGTACTTC	CATSRGGNQETQYF
NA	TRBV11-3	TRBJ1-2	13	TRBD1	TGTGCCAGCAGCAGACAGGGCCTTGAGAGCTACACCTTC	CASSRQGLESYTF
NA	TRBV27	TRBJ1-5	14	TRBD1	TGTGCCAGCAGATTGGGACAGAACAATCAGCCCCAGCATTTT	CASRLGQNNQPQHF
few	TRBV30	TRBJ2-5	15	TRBD2	TGTGCCTGGAGCCAGACTAGCGGGCGTGGGAAGACCCAGTACTTC	CAWSQTSGRGKTQYF
NA	TRBV7-7	TRBJ1-5	12	NA	TGTGGTTGGGGGCGCGGCAATCAGCCCCAGCATTTT	CGWGRGNQPQHF
NA	TRBV6-5	TRBJ1-5	13	NA	TGTGCCAGCAGTTACTTCAGGAATCAGCCCCAGCATTTT	CASSYFRNQPQHF
NA	TRBV10-3	TRBJ2-5	14	NA	TGTGCCATCAGTGAGAACGGGGACCAAGAGACCCAGTACTTC	CAISENGDQETQYF
NA	TRBV5-4	TRBJ2-1	15	NA	TGTGCCAGCAGCTTTTTTCAGGGGAACAACAATGAGCAGTTCTTC	CASSFFQGNNNEQFF